Below, 12 T cell receptor beta chains from the same sample are listed, as sequenced in a study of monozygotic twins with inflammatory bowel disease. TCRdb reprocessed the 5' RACE reads; each CDR3 protein has one entry and no DNA is given. The sample is made up of some 200,000 distinct CDR3 sequences, and the top ten hold around 1.5% of it. Sequenced input: blood. These receptors originate from a human donor with ulcerative colitis or Crohn's disease, or a healthy co-twin of an affected twin (not recorded which).

This rearrangement joins TRBV7-9 to TRBJ1-2; the D gene TCRdb calls, TRBD1, cannot be checked with no DNA. Germline V CDR1 and CDR2: SEHNR, FQNEAQ (reference sequence). CDR3 size: 15 residues. The CDR3 sequence is CASSSTLTGVYGYTF.

The rearrangement joins TRBV7-9 to TRBJ2-7; TCRdb designates TRBD2, a call that cannot be tested without DNA. The CDR3 is 15 amino acids. Germline V lookup: CDR1 SEHNR, CDR2 FQNEAQ (reference sequence). The chain's CDR3 is CASSQGGGVLYEQYF.

CDR3 region: CASSYSGAYGYTF. The rearrangement uses TRBV6-5 and TRBJ1-2; with no DNA, the TCRdb D assignment of TRBD1 cannot be verified. The length of the CDR3 is 13 residues. Germline CDR1 and CDR2: MNHEY and SVGAGI.

The chain has TRBV7-8 and TRBJ2-1; TCRdb designates TRBD1, a call that cannot be tested without DNA. This CDR3 region has 15 residues. The germline V gene has CDR1 SGHVS and CDR2 FQNEAQ. This CDR3 is CASSLTGSSYNEQFF. Filled out from reference TRBV7-8 and TRBJ2-1, the complete variable domain reads GAGVSQSPRYKVAKRGQDVALRCDPISGHVSLFWYQQALGQGPEFLTYFQNEAQLDKSGLPSDRFFAERPEGSVSTLKIQRTQQEDSAVYLCASSLTGSSYNEQFFGPGTRLTVL.

The chain recombines TRBV5-4 with TRBJ2-6. In germline, CDR1 is SGHNT, CDR2 YYREEE (reference sequence). This CDR3 contains 15 residues. CDR3 residues: CASRPVETGANVLTF.

The gene calls are TRBV11-2 and TRBJ2-3; TCRdb lists TRBD1, though no DNA is available to test this call. The V gene's germline CDR1 is SGHAT and CDR2 FQNNGV. The length of the CDR3 is 13 residues. This CDR3 is CASSLPGADTQYF.

The V call is TRBV21-1, the J call TRBJ2-7; as DNA is missing, the TRBD1 call by TCRdb cannot be tested. TRBV21-1 is classified as a pseudogene. This CDR3 has 15 residues. Here the CDR3 reads CASSSSPGRVYEQYF.

V is TRBV24-1 and J is TRBJ2-1; TCRdb picks TRBD1, but there is no DNA to check that call. CDR3 length equals 13 residues. Per the germline V gene, CDR1 is KGHDR and CDR2 is SFDVKD. The CDR3 sequence: CATRRGDEDEQFF.

The chain links TRBV20-1 to TRBJ2-3. CDR1 and CDR2 from the germline V gene are DFQATT and SNEGSKA (reference sequence). This CDR3 spans 13 amino acids. CDR3 protein: CSARDPSTDTQYF.

This sequence joins TRBV11-1 and TRBJ2-7; the D call of TRBD1 rests on TCRdb alone, since no DNA is present to check it. The CDR3 consists of 15 residues. Germline CDR1 is SGHAT and CDR2 is FQDESV (reference sequence). The CDR3 loop reads CASSWAGTGAYEQYF. The whole variable domain, filled in from reference TRBV11-1 and TRBJ2-7, reads EAEVAQSPRYKITEKSQAVAFWCDPISGHATLYWYRQILGQGPELLVQFQDESVVDDSQLPKDRFSAERLKGVDSTLKIQPAELGDSAMYLCASSWAGTGAYEQYFGPGTRLTVT.

V gene TRBV11-3 combines with J gene TRBJ1-1. This CDR3 spans 14 amino acids. The germline CDR1 and CDR2 sequences are SGHNT and YENEEA. CDR3 residues: CASSLGGLNTEAFF.

The V and J genes are TRBV6-4 and TRBJ1-1; the D gene TCRdb calls, TRBD1, cannot be checked with no DNA. The germline gives CDR1 MRHNA, CDR2 SNTAGT. CDR3 size: 14 residues. The CDR3 loop is CASRRWGGNTEAFF.